This section outlines one TCR beta chain sequence together with its context. The data were taken from a study of blood T cell repertoires in COVID-19. Background on the study: Donors in the United States, Italy and Spain gave samples during acute or convalescent COVID-19. T cells, B-cell-depleted T cells, or PBMCs provided the cDNA or gDNA that served as material.

Study processing details: Reference gene primer amplification gave estimated nucleated cell counts. The table came from immunoSEQ multiplex PCR; TCRdb's copy has only in-frame clones and leaves some out. V, J and clone size were drawn from that table, and D and trimming were deduced from the DNA. Of approximately 20,000 clones listed, over 85% were seen once; the top ten hold approximately 4%. V dropped 4 bases and J dropped 1; count of bases not matched to a gene: 4. Germline V lookup: CDR1 KGHSH, CDR2 LQKENI. CDR3 size: 14 residues. The specimen was peripheral blood. The TCR originated in a woman in her forties or fifties with active COVID-19. This sequence joins TRBV18 and TRBJ2-7; 7 nucleotides agree with TRBD2. CDR3 DNA sequence: TGTGCCAGCTCACAGCGGGACGCATCCTACGAGCAGTACTTC. It yields the protein CASSQRDASYEQYF.